This T cell receptor (beta chain) was recorded in a study of shared clonotypes between healthy human individuals. Between the trimmed V and J ends, which lost 0 bases and 3 bases, there was a span of 15 bases. The CDR3 runs to 15 residues. Germline CDR1 and CDR2: SQVTM and ANQGSEA. Those who donated were healthy HIV-negative adults, with no recent acute infections or vaccinations reported. Of note for this clone: What it binds is unknown.

Study-level points and caveats: Larger richness was generally estimated for naive than memory subsets. Some naive CD4 clonotypes, 4.5% to 5.5%, turned up in common across four donors.

Methods used by the authors: Junction-only sequences without quality scores were provided by ImmunoSEQ, so filtering was different. Produced via immunoSEQ multiplex PCR; TCRdb's table is partial and in-frame only. D and trimming were read from the DNA, whereas the V and J calls and clone size are those reported in that table. The sample has over a million clones; about 77% are singletons. The genes are TRBV29-1 and TRBJ2-7; D is ambiguous. The source is a man between 18 and 35 years old in good health. Sequencing was performed on memory CD4+ T cells sorted from blood. Subset denoted: CD45RA-negative fraction. The CDR3 region is CSVEDNNGIRYEQYF. The CDR3 nucleotides read TGCAGCGTTGAAGATAATAATGGGATTCGCTACGAGCAGTACTTC.